The T cell receptor (beta chain) under discussion was sequenced for a study of blood T cell repertoires in COVID-19. On the study more broadly: Italy, Spain and the United States were the sources of the convalescent and acute COVID-19 samples.

In the study's own analysis: Amplification from reference gene primers served as the basis for estimated nucleated cell counts. Assay: immunoSEQ multiplex PCR; the TCRdb copy retains only in-frame clones and omits some. Clonal size and the V and J genes are those of that table, whereas D and trimming came from the DNA. The sample contains under 300,000 clones, more than 75% of which appear only once. Germline CDR1 MNHEY, CDR2 SVGEGT. The CDR3 is 15 amino acids. The trim removed 0 bases at V and 5 bases at J, leaving 6 bases unmatched. Clinical history reported by participants formed the basis on which cohorts were assigned. All recovered Cohort 3 donors got two negative PCRs, got clearance, or saw symptom resolution.

V usage is TRBV6-2 or TRBV6-3 and J usage is TRBJ2-5; 7 bases are a match to TRBD2. The sequencing sample was made of PBMCs or T cells enriched from blood (not recorded which). The origin of this receptor is a young man who had recovered from COVID-19. For the CDR3, the DNA is TGTGCCAGCAGTTACTCGAACGGGGGAGGGGAGACCCAGTACTTC. This codes for CASSYSNGGGETQYF.